Sequencing of this T cell receptor (beta chain) was carried out in a study of metastatic and nonmetastatic thyroid tumors (TCRdb year 2020). At the level of the whole study: Repertoires from peripheral blood and from tumor or nodule tissue samples of malignant and benign thyroid patients were compared. Points the paper makes about the study in general: In both blood and tumor samples, malignant tumors were reported to have significantly higher TCR beta diversity than benign nodules.

No patient had received any treatment before thyroid surgery. The study retrospectively analysed patient clinical samples collected from about 2012 to 2018 using T-cell receptor beta sequencing. Libraries were prepared through PCR. These reads were obtained on an Illumina HiSeq 4000. The TCR beta-chain CDR3 region of each patient was profiled by high-throughput sequencing. Per the original workflow: Drawing on CDR3 differences between clinicopathological groups, the researchers built a classifier meant to tell apart patients with distant-metastatic papillary thyroid cancer. The Shannon index was used to measure repertoire diversity, and the Morisita-Horn index was used to measure how similar tumor and blood repertoires were. TCRdb trimmed public reads at Q25 via fastp, called clones via MiXCR and kept in-frame beta chains. The V and J calls reflect TCRdb's pipeline rather than the authors' work. Across this sample there are over 45,000 clones, with around a quarter seen only once. Jointly, the top ten make up about 3.5% of the sample.

A remark on this clone: There is no known antigen for this receptor. Base quality data are lacking; no much larger clone is found one base away.

The clonotype comes from a male donor with papillary thyroid cancer or a benign thyroid nodule (not recorded which). Some clones in this sample may be carry-over from other donors' samples. Specimen: blood.

In nucleotides, the sequence is TGCAGTGCCACCAAGAACAGGGGGGGCAATGAGCAGTTCTTC. Its coded protein is CSATKNRGGNEQFF. This chain is built from TRBV20-1 and TRBJ2-1; the D segment could be TRBD1, given 8 matching bases. V and J lose 6 bases and 6 bases, and a span of 18 bases separates them. The CDR3 has 14 amino acids, counting the end cysteine and phenylalanine. The read is trimmed to its CDR3 DNA, 42 bases read in frame from base 1. The germline V gene encodes CDR1 DFQATT and CDR2 SNEGSKA (reference sequence).